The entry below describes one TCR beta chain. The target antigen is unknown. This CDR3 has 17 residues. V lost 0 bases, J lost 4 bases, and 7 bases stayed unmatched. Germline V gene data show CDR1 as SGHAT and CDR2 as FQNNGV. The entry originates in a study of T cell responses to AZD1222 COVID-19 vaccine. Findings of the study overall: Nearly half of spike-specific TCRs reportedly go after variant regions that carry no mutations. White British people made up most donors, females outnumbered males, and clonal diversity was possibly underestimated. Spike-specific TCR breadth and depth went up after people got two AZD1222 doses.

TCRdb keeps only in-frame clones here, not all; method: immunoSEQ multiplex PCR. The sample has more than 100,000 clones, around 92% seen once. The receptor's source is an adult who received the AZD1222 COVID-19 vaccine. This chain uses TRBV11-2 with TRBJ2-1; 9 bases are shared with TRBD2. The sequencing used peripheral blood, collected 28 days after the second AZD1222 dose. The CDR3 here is CASSLDPLAGMYNEQFF. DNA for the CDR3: TGTGCCAGCAGCTTAGACCCACTAGCGGGTATGTACAATGAGCAGTTCTTC.